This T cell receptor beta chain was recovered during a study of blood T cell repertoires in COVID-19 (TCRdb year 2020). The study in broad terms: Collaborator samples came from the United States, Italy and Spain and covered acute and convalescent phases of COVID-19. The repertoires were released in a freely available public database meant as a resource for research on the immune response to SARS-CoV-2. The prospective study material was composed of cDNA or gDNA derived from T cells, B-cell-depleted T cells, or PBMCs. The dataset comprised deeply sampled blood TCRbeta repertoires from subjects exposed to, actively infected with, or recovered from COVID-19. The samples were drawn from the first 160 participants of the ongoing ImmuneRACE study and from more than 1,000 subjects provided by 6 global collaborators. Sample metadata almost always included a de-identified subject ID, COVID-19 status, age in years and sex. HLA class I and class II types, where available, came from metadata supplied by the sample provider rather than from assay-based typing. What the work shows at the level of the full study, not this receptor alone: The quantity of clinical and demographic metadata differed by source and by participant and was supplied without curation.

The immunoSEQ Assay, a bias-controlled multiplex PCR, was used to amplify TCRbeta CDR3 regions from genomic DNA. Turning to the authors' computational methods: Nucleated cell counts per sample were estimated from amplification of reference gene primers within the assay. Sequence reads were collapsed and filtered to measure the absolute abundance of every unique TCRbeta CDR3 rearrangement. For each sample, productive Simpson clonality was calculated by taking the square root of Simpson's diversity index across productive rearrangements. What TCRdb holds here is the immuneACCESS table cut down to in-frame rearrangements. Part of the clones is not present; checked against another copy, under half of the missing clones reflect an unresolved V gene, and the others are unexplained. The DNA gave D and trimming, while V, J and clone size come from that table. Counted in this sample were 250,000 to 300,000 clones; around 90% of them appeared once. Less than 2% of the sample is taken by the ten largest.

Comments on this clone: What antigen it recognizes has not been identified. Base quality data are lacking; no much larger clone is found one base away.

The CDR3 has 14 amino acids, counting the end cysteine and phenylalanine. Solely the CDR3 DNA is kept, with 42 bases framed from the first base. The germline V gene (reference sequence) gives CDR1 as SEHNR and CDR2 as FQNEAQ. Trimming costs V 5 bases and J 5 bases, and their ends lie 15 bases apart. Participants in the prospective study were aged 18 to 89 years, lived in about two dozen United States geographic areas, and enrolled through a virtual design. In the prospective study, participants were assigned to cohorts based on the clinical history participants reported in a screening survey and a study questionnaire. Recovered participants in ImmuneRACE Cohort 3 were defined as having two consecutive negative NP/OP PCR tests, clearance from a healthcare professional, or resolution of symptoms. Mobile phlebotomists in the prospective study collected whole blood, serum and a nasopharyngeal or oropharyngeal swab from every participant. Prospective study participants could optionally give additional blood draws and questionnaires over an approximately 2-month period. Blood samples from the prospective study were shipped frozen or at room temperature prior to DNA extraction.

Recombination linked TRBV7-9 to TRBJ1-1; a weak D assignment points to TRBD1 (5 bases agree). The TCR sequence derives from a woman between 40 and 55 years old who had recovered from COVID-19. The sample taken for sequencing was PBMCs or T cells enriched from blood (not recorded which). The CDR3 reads CASSLGEGRTEAFF. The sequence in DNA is TGTGCCAGCAGCCTGGGTGAGGGGAGGACTGAAGCTTTCTTT.